This TCR beta chain derives from a study of T cells in localized non-small cell lung cancer. The J segment lost 1 base and the V segment lost 0 bases, leaving 5 bases of the junction unmatched. This CDR3 comprises 17 residues. Germline loops: CDR1 SGDLS, CDR2 YYNGEE. Using immunoSEQ multiplex PCR, the repertoire was profiled, and TCRdb retains in-frame clones only, with some absent. The sample carries some 56,000 clones, 86% recorded once. This clonotype was obtained from a woman aged 40 to 75 with stage I lung adenocarcinoma. Sequenced here: peripheral blood, sampled before any cancer treatment. The J gene is TRBJ2-3, the V gene TRBV9; 10 bases agree with TRBD1. CDR3 loop: CASSVGQGAVGTDTQYF. CDR3 nucleotides: TGTGCCAGCAGCGTAGGACAGGGGGCGGTGGGCACAGATACGCAGTATTTT.